This T cell receptor beta chain came from a study of cytomegalovirus exposure and HLA in healthy donors. As concerns this clone: No antigen is known for it.

PCR primers comprised 60 Vbeta and 13 Jbeta primers. The repertoire was sequenced with immunoSEQ multiplex PCR; TCRdb's copy has only in-frame clones and lacks some. The table shows 150,000 to 200,000 clones, with 75% to 85% occurring only once. Whole-study findings and limits: According to the study, roughly 180 TCR beta chains were cytomegalovirus-associated. Reportedly, diagnosis of cytomegalovirus status by the classifier showed high specificity and sensitivity.

Samples came from healthy bone marrow donors. V dropped 0 bases and J dropped 2 bases, with 11 bases sitting between them. Germline V gives CDR1 SQVTM, CDR2 ANQGSEA. The CDR3 has 16 residues. The source is a woman aged 30 to 39 in good health and CMV-seropositive. V gene TRBV29-1 combines with J gene TRBJ2-6; D unclear. What was sequenced was PBMCs. The CDR3 nucleotides read TGCAGCGTTGAAGAGCAACGCGGCCCTGGGGCCAACGTCCTGACTTTC. It codes for CSVEEQRGPGANVLTF.